Below, 15 T cell receptor beta chains from the same sample are listed, as sequenced in a study of vaccination and CD4 T cells after COVID-19. Their antigens are not known. Treatment defined: approximately 9-day PBMC culture with coronavirus spike peptide pools or control peptides (ViraFEST assay). Sequenced with the Oncomine TCR Beta short-read assay was DNA taken from cultured CD4+ T cells. MiXCR, applied by TCRdb to the PCR reads, yields one record per CDR3 protein. The table has approximately 16,000 distinct CDR3 sequences, around 79% seen once. The sequencing here drew on CD4+ T cells from blood, cultured in vitro, taken after SARS-CoV-2 vaccination. The source of these receptors is a human donor who received a COVID-19 vaccine.

This rearrangement joins TRBV5-4 to TRBJ2-3; 14 bases fit TRBD2. CDR1 is SGHNT, CDR2 YYREEE, per germline (reference sequence). The CDR3 sequence is 16 residues long. V shed 3 bases and J 3 bases; nucleotides not matched to a gene: 3. CDR3 nucleotides: TGTGCCAGCAGCTCGACTAGCGGGGGGGAAACAGATACGCAGTATTTT. This codes for CASSSTSGGETDTQYF.

In its sample, this clonotype was seen a few times. This sequence joins TRBV6-1 and TRBJ1-2, with a tentative D call TRBD1 (5 bases). CDR1 and CDR2 (germline): MNHNS, SASEGT. Trimming removed 5 bases from V and 4 bases from J, with 23 bases in between. This CDR3 comprises 17 residues. CDR3 nucleotides: TGTGCCAGCAGTCCGCACAGACAGAGCCTCGGGGGCTATGGCTACACCTTC. Its protein is CASSPHRQSLGGYGYTF.

The chain is built from TRBV7-8 and TRBJ2-7; a possible D gene is TRBD2 (6 bases). Germline CDR1 reads SGHVS; CDR2 reads FQNEAQ. V shed 5 bases and J shed 0 bases, with 11 bases lying between them. The CDR3 contains 14 residues. The CDR3 sequence is CASSPLATSYEQYF. In DNA, the CDR3 is TGTGCCAGCAGCCCTCTAGCGACCTCCTACGAGCAGTACTTC.

This chain joins TRBV27 and TRBJ2-2, with a tentative D call TRBD1 (5 bases). V shed 2 bases and J shed 1 base, with 11 bases lying between them. There are 16 residues in the CDR3. The V gene's germline CDR1 is MNHEY and CDR2 SMNVEV (reference sequence). CDR3 residues: CASSLRYRMNTGELFF. The CDR3, as DNA: TGTGCCAGCAGTTTAAGGTACAGGATGAACACCGGGGAGCTGTTTTTT.

This clonotype was observed a single time. DNA of the CDR3: TGTGCCAGCTCACCCCGACGGGACAGGGGCAAGGAGACCCAGTACTTC. Protein product: CASSPRRDRGKETQYF. The V call is TRBV18, the J call TRBJ2-5, with TRBD1 matching 10 bases. Unmatched junction bases numbered 9, after V lost 3 bases and J lost 5 bases. This CDR3 contains 16 residues. Germline V gives CDR1 KGHSH, CDR2 LQKENI.

A single count supports this clonotype. V is TRBV7-9 and J is TRBJ1-2; D call uncertain. CDR3 length equals 16 residues. Germline V CDR1 and CDR2: SEHNR, FQNEAQ (reference sequence). V lost 1 base and J 0 bases, leaving 12 bases between the germline ends. CDR3 DNA sequence: TGTGCCAGCAGCTTAGGAGGCGGGGAGGCTAACTATGGCTACACCTTC. Translated: CASSLGGGEANYGYTF.

The rearrangement uses TRBV15 and TRBJ2-3, with 8 bases identical to TRBD1. The CDR3 spans 15 residues. The J segment lost 4 bases and the V segment lost 5 bases, leaving 8 bases of the junction unmatched. The germline V gene has CDR1 LNHNV and CDR2 YYDKDF (reference sequence). In DNA form, the CDR3 reads TGTGCCACCAGCTCTCGGACAGGGTCGGCAGATACGCAGTATTTT. This gives the protein CATSSRTGSADTQYF.

This chain joins TRBV15 and TRBJ1-3; D call uncertain. Germline V lookup: CDR1 LNHNV, CDR2 YYDKDF (reference sequence). Trimming took off 0 bases at V and 0 bases at J, with 12 bases between the two ends. This CDR3 has 17 residues. CDR3 in DNA: TGTGCCACCAGCAGAGATATGGTAGATCGCTCTGGAAACACCATATATTTT. Translation gives CATSRDMVDRSGNTIYF.

The table lists this clonotype with a count of one. This chain links TRBV11-3 with TRBJ2-3; 10 bases line up with TRBD2. The CDR3 consists of 15 residues. V lost 1 base to trimming and J lost 5 bases; unmatched junction nucleotides: 3. Germline V gives CDR1 SGHNT, CDR2 YENEEA. The CDR3: CASSLVAGGGDTQYF. The CDR3 DNA sequence: TGTGCCAGCAGCTTAGTAGCGGGGGGAGGAGATACGCAGTATTTT.

The chain has TRBV30 and TRBJ1-2, with D possibly being TRBD1 (6 bases). This CDR3 is built from 13 residues. Trimming stripped 1 base from V and 7 bases from J, with 13 bases between. Germline V gene sequence: CDR1 GTSNPN, CDR2 SVGIG (reference sequence). CDR3 sequence (DNA): TGTGCCTGGAGTGAGGGGGGGCAGGGTGGCTACACCTTC. Its protein is CAWSEGGQGGYTF.

Only a few counts were recorded for this clonotype. The J gene is TRBJ2-2, the V gene TRBV6-1; D is perhaps TRBD1 (6 bases). The ends were cut back, 5 bases at V and 1 base at J, with 20 bases in the middle. The germline gives CDR1 MNHNS, CDR2 SASEGT. CDR3 length: 18 amino acids. This CDR3 reads CASSRTRLDRVNTGELFF. CDR3 sequence (DNA): TGTGCCAGCAGTCGTACCCGCTTGGACAGAGTGAACACCGGGGAGCTGTTTTTT.

This clonotype was seen just once. V usage is TRBV14 and J usage is TRBJ1-2; 11 positions match TRBD1. The CDR3 covers 16 residues. Per germline, CDR1 SGHDN and CDR2 FVKESK. Trimming took 6 bases from V and 4 from J; bases not matched to a gene: 10. CDR3 amino acids: CASSPLGGQGGYGYTF. The CDR3 nucleotides read TGTGCCAGCAGTCCCTTAGGGGGACAGGGGGGCTATGGCTACACCTTC.

The V gene is TRBV6-1, the J gene TRBJ1-2; 8 positions match TRBD1. The CDR3 is 13 residues long. Unmatched junction bases numbered 7, after V lost 5 bases and J lost 8 bases. From germline, CDR1 is MNHNS and CDR2 SASEGT. CDR3 DNA sequence: TGTGCCAGCAGTAACGGACAGGGAAGAGGCTACACCTTC. Protein product: CASSNGQGRGYTF.

This chain links TRBV7-9 with TRBJ1-1; D is perhaps TRBD1 (5 bases). Germline V gene sequence: CDR1 SEHNR, CDR2 FQNEAQ (reference sequence). This CDR3 is built from 13 residues. V gave up 3 bases and J gave up 1 base, with 6 bases separating them. CDR3 sequence: CASSFTGNTEAFF. CDR3 in DNA: TGTGCCAGCAGCTTCACAGGGAACACTGAAGCTTTCTTT. Variable domain in full (rest from reference TRBV7-9 and TRBJ1-1): DTGVSQNPRHKITKRGQNVTFRCDPISEHNRLYWYRQTLGQGPEFLTYFQNEAQLEKSRLLSDRFSAERPKGSFSTLEIQRTEQGDSAMYLCASSFTGNTEAFFGQGTRLTVV.

This clonotype was counted a few times. This chain links TRBV6-5 with TRBJ1-1; TRBD1 matches 7 bases. Germline loops: CDR1 MNHEY, CDR2 SVGAGI. The CDR3 runs to 16 residues. Unmatched junction bases numbered 7, after V lost 2 bases and J lost 1 base. CDR3 amino acids: CASSYLGRGENTEAFF. The DNA for the CDR3 is TGTGCCAGCAGTTACCTTGGCAGGGGGGAGAACACTGAAGCTTTCTTT.